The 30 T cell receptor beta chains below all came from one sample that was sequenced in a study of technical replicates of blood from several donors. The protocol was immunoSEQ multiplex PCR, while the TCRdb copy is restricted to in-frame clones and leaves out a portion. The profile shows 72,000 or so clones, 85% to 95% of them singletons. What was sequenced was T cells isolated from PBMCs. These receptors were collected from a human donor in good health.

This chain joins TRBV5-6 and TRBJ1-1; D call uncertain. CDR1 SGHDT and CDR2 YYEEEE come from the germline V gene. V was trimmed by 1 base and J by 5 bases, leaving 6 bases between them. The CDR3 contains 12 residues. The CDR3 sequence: CASSLIETEAFF. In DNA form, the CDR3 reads TGTGCCAGCAGCTTGATTGAGACTGAAGCTTTCTTT.

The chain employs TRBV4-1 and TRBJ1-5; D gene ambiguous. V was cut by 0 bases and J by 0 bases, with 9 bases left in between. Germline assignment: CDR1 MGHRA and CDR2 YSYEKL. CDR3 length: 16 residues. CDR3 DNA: TGCGCCAGCAGCCAAGATAATGGAGATAGCAATCAGCCCCAGCATTTT. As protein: CASSQDNGDSNQPQHF.

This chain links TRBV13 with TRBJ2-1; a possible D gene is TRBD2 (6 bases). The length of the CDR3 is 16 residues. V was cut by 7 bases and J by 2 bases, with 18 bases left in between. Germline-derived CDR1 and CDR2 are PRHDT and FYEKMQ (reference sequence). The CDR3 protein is CASTTIADTTYNEQFF. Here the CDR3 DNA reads TGTGCCAGCACCACGATAGCGGATACTACCTACAATGAGCAGTTCTTC. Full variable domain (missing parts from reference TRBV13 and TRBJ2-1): AAGVIQSPRHLIKEKRETATLKCYPIPRHDTVYWYQQGPGQDPQFLISFYEKMQSDKGSIPDRFSAQQFSDYHSELNMSSLELGDSALYFCASTTIADTTYNEQFFGPGTRLTVL.

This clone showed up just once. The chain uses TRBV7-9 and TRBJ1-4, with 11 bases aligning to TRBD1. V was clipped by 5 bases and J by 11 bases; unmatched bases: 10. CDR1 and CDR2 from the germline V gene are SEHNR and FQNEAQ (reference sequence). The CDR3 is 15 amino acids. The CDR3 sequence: CASSTRDRGKEKLFF. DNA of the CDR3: TGTGCCAGCAGCACACGGGACAGGGGGAAGGAGAAACTGTTTTTT.

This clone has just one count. Here the CDR3 DNA reads TGTGCCAGACAGGGTTTGAGGACAGATACGCAGTATTTT. Translating gives CARQGLRTDTQYF. This chain links TRBV2 with TRBJ2-3, with D perhaps matching TRBD1 (6 bases). Trimming took off 9 bases at V and 3 bases at J, with 13 bases between the two ends. Germline CDR1 SNHLY, CDR2 FYNNEI. This CDR3 has 13 amino acids.

CDR3 bases: TGTGCCAGCAGCGGGGGGATGTCCTACGAGCAGTACTTC. It yields the protein CASSGGMSYEQYF. The rearrangement uses TRBV7-8 and TRBJ2-7; weak D call: TRBD2 (6 bases). CDR3 size: 13 residues. CDR1 is SGHVS, CDR2 FQNEAQ, per germline. Trimming removed 5 bases at V and 1 base at J, with 9 bases between.

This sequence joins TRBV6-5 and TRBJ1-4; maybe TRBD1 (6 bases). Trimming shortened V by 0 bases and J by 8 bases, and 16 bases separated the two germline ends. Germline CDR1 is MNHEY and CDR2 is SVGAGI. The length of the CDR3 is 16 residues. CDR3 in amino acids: CASSYSIGQGKEKLFF. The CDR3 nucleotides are TGTGCCAGCAGTTACTCGATAGGCCAGGGGAAGGAAAAACTGTTTTTT.

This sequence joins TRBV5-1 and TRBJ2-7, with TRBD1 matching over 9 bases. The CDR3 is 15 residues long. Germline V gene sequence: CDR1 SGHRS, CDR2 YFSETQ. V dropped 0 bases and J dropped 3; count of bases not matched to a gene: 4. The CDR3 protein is CASSLGGTGIYEQYF. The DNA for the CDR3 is TGCGCCAGCAGCTTGGGCGGGACAGGGATCTACGAGCAGTACTTC.

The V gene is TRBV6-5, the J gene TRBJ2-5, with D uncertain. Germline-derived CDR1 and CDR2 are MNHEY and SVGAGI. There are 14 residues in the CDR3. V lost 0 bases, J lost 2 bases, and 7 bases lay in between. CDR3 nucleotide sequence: TGTGCCAGCAGTTACTCACGGGTACAAGAGACCCAGTACTTC. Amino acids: CASSYSRVQETQYF.

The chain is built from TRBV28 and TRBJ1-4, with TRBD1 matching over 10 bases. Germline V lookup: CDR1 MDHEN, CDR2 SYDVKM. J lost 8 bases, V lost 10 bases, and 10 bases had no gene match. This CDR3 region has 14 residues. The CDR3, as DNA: TGTGCCACCCTGACCGGGACAGGGGTCGAAAAACTGTTTTTT. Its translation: CATLTGTGVEKLFF.

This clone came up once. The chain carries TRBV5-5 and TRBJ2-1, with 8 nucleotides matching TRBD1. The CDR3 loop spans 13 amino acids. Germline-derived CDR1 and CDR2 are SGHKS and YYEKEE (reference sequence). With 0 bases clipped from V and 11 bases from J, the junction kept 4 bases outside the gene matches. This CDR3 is CASSLADRVQQFF. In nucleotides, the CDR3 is TGTGCCAGCAGCTTGGCGGACAGGGTGCAGCAGTTCTTC.

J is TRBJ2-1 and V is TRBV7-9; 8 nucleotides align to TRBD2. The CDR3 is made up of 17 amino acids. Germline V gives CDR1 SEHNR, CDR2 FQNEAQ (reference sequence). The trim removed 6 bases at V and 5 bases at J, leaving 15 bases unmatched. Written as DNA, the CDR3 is TGTGCCAGCAGTATAGAGGTTCGTCGGCGGGAGGACAATGAGCAGTTCTTC. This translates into CASSIEVRRREDNEQFF. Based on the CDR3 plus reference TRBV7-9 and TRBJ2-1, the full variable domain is DTGVSQNPRHKITKRGQNVTFRCDPISEHNRLYWYRQTLGQGPEFLTYFQNEAQLEKSRLLSDRFSAERPKGSFSTLEIQRTEQGDSAMYLCASSIEVRRREDNEQFFGPGTRLTVL.

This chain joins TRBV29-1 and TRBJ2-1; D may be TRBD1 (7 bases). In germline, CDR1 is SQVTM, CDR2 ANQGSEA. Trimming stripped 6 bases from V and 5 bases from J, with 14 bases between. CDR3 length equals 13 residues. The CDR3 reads CSVRGGQDNEQFF. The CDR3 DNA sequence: TGCAGCGTCCGGGGAGGACAGGACAATGAGCAGTTCTTC.

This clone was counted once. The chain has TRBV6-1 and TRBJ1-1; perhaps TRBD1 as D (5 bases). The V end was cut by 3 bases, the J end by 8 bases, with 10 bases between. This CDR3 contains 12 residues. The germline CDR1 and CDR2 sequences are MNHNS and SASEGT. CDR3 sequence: CASSERQPEAFF. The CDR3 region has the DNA TGTGCCAGCAGTGAGAGACAGCCCGAAGCTTTCTTT.

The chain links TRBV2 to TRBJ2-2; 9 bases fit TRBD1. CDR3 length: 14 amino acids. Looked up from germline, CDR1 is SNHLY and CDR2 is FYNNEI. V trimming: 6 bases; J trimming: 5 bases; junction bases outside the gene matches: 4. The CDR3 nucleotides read TGTGCCAGCAGCGGGACAGGGAGGACCGGGGAGCTGTTTTTT. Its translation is CASSGTGRTGELFF.

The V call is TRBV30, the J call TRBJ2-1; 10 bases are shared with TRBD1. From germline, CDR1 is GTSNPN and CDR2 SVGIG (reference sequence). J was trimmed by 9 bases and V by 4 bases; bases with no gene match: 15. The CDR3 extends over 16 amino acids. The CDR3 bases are TGTGCCTGGATCAAGTGGGACAGGGGCGGCCGGGGTGAGCAGTTCTTC. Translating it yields CAWIKWDRGGRGEQFF.

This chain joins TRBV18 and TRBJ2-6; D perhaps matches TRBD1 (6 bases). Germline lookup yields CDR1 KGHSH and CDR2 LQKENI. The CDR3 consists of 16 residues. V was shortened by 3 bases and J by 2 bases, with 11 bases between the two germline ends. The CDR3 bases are TGTGCCAGCTCACCCCCAGGGGTTGCTGGGGCCAACGTCCTGACTTTC. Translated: CASSPPGVAGANVLTF. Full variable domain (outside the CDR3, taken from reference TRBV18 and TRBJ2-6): NAGVMQNPRHLVRRRGQEARLRCSPMKGHSHVYWYRQLPEEGLKFMVYLQKENIIDESGMPKERFSAEFPKEGPSILRIQQVVRGDSAAYFCASSPPGVAGANVLTFGAGSRLTVL.

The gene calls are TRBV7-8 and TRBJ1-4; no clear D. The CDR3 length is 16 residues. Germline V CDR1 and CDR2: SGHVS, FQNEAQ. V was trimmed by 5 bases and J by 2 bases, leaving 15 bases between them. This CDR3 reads CASSPSIGTTNEKLFF. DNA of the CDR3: TGTGCCAGCAGCCCATCGATTGGCACGACTAATGAAAAACTGTTTTTT.

CDR3 bases: TGTGCCAGCAGCCCCCAGGGGTGGTATGGGACAGGGCCCAACAATGAGCAGTTCTTC. It yields the protein CASSPQGWYGTGPNNEQFF. The chain combines TRBV7-3 with TRBJ2-1; 9 bases match TRBD1. V lost 5 bases to trimming and J lost 5 bases; unmatched junction nucleotides: 19. Germline V lookup: CDR1 SGHTA, CDR2 FQGTGA. CDR3 length: 19 residues.

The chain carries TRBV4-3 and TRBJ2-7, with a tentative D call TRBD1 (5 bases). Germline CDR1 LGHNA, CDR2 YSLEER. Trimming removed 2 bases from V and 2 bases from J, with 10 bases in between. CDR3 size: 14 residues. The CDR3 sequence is CASSQWIGAYEQYF. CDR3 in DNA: TGCGCCAGCAGCCAATGGATAGGGGCCTACGAGCAGTACTTC.

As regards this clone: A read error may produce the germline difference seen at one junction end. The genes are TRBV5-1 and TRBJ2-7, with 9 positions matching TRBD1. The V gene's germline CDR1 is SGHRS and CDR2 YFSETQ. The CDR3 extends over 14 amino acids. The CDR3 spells CATSLETGGKKQYF. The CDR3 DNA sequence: TGCGCCACCAGCTTAGAGACAGGGGGAAAAAAGCAGTACTTC.

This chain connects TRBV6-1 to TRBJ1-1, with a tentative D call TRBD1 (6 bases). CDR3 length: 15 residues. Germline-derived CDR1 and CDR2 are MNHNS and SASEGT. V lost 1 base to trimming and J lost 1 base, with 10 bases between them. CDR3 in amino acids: CASSEGGGGNTEAFF. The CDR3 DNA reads TGTGCCAGCAGTGAAGGGGGAGGGGGGAACACTGAAGCTTTCTTT.

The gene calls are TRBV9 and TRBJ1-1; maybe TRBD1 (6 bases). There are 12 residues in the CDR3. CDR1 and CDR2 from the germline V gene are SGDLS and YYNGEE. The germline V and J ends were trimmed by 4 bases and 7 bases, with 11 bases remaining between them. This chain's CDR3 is CASSSGTHEAFF. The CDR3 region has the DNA TGTGCCAGCAGCTCCGGGACACATGAAGCTTTCTTT.

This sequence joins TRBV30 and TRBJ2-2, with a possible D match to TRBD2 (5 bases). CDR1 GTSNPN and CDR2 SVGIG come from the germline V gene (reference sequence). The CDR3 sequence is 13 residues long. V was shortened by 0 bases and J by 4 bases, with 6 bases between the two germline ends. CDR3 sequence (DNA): TGTGCCTGGAGTGTACGGGGCACCGGGGAGCTGTTTTTT. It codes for CAWSVRGTGELFF.

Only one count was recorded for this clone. The CDR3 DNA reads TGTGCCAGCAGCTTAAGTTTGTTCGGCGGCTCCTACACAGATACGCAGTATTTT. Its translation: CASSLSLFGGSYTDTQYF. This rearrangement joins TRBV11-2 to TRBJ2-3; D gene unclear. Germline values: CDR1 SGHAT, CDR2 FQNNGV. The germline V and J ends were trimmed by 2 bases and 2 bases, with 20 bases remaining between them. The CDR3 totals 18 residues.

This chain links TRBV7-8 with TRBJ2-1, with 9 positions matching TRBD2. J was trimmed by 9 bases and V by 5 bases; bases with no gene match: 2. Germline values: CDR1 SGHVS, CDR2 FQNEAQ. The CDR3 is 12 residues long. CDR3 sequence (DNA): TGTGCCAGCAGCGGGACTAGCCCTGAGCAGTTCTTC. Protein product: CASSGTSPEQFF. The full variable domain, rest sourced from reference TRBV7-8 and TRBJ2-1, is GAGVSQSPRYKVAKRGQDVALRCDPISGHVSLFWYQQALGQGPEFLTYFQNEAQLDKSGLPSDRFFAERPEGSVSTLKIQRTQQEDSAVYLCASSGTSPEQFFGPGTRLTVL.

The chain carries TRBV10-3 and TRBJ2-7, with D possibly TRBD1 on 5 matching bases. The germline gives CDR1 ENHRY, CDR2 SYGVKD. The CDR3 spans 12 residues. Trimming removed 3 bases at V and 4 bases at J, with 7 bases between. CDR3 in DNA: TGTGCCATCAGTGATAGGGGTTACGAGCAGTACTTC. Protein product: CAISDRGYEQYF.

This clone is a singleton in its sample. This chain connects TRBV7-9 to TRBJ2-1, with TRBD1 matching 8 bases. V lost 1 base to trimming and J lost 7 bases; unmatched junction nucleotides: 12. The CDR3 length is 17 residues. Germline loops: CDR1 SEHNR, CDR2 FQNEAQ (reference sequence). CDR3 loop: CASSLGRTGNPTNEQFF. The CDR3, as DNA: TGTGCCAGCAGCTTAGGCAGGACAGGGAATCCCACAAATGAGCAGTTCTTC.

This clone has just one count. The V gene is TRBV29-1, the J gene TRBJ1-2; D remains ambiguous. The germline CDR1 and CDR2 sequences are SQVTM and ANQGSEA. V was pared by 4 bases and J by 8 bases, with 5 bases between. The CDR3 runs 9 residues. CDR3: CSVGAGYTF. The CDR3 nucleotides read TGCAGCGTTGGGGCGGGCTACACCTTC.

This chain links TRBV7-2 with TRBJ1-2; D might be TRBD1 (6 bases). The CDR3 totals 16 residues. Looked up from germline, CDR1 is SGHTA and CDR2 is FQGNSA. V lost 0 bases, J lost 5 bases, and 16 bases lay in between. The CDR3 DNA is TGTGCCAGCAGCTTAGCGTTAGGGGGGGCTCTGTATGGCTACACCTTC. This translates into CASSLALGGALYGYTF. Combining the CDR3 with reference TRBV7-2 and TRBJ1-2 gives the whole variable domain GAGVSQSPSNKVTEKGKDVELRCDPISGHTALYWYRQSLGQGLEFLIYFQGNSAPDKSGLPSDRFSAERTGGSVSTLTIQRTQQEDSAVYLCASSLALGGALYGYTFGSGTRLTVV.